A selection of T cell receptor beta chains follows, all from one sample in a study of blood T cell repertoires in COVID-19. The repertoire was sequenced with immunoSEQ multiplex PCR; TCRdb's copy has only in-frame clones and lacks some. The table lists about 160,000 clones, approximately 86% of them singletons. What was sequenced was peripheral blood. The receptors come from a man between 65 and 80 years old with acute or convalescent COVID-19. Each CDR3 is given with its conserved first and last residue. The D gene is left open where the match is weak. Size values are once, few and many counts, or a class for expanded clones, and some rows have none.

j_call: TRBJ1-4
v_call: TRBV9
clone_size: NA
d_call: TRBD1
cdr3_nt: TGTGCCAGCAGCGTTGAGACAGGGGACGTCGGTGAAAAACTGTTTTTT
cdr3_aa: CASSVETGDVGEKLFF

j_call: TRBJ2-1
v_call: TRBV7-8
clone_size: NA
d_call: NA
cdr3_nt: TGTGCCAGCACCAGAACTAGCCCTACCTACAATGAGCAGTTCTTC
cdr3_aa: CASTRTSPTYNEQFF

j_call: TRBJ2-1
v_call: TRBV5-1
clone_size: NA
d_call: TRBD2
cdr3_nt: TGCGCCAGCAGCACCACTAGCGGGAAAGACAATGAGCAGTTCTTC
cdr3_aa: CASSTTSGKDNEQFF

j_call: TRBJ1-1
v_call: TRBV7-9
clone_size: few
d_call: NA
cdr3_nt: TGTGCCAGCAGCCGTAATTCCCTGATTTCAGGGTTCGCTTTCTTT
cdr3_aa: CASSRNSLISGFAFF

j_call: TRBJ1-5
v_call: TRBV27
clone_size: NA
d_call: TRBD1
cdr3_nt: TGTGCCAGCAGTTCAGGACAGGGGAGGAATCAGCCCCAGCATTTT
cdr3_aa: CASSSGQGRNQPQHF

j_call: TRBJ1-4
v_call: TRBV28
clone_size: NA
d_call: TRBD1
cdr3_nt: TGTGCCAGCAGCAGGAGACAGGGGAGTTTAGAAAAACTGTTTTTT
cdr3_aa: CASSRRQGSLEKLFF

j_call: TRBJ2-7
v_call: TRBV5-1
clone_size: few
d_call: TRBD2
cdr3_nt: TGCGCCAGCAGAACCGGGACTAGCGCTTCCTACGAGCAGTACTTC
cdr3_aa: CASRTGTSASYEQYF

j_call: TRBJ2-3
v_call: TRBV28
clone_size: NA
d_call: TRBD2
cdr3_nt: TGTGCCAGCAGAGGGTACCCCGGGACTAGCGGGAGCAGCACAGATACGCAGTATTTT
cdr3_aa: CASRGYPGTSGSSTDTQYF

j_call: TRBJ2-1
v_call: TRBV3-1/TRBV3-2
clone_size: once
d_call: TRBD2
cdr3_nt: TGTGCCAGCAGCCACACGGGAGGGACTAGCGGACGACTGAATCCCTACAATGAGCAGTTCTTC
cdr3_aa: CASSHTGGTSGRLNPYNEQFF

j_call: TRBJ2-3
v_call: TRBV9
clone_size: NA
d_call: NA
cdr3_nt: TGTGCCAGCAGCGTAGGAGTTTTCACAGATACGCAGTATTTT
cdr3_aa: CASSVGVFTDTQYF

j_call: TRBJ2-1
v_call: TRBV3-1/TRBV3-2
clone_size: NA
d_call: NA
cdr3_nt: TGTGCCAGCAGCCAACTAGGGGTCAATGAGCAGTTCTTC
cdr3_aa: CASSQLGVNEQFF

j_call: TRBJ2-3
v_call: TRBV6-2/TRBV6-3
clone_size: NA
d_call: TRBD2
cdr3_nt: TGTGCCAGCAGTCACACAGGACTAGCGGATGCAGATACGCAGTATTTT
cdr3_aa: CASSHTGLADADTQYF

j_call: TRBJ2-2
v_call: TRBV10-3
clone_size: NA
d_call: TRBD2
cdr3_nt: TGTGCCATCAGTGAAGGGGTAGCGGGAGGATCCGGGGAGCTGTTTTTT
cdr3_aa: CAISEGVAGGSGELFF

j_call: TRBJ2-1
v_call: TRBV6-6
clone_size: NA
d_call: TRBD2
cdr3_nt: TGTGCCAGCACTTCGACGGGACTAGCGGGCTACAATGAGCAGTTCTTC
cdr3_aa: CASTSTGLAGYNEQFF

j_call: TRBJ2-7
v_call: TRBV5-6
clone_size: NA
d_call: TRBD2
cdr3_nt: TGTGCCAGCAGCACCGGGACTAGATTTGCTACCTACGAGCAGTACTTC
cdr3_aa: CASSTGTRFATYEQYF

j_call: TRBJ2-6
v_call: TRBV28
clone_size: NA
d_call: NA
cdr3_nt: TGTGCCAGCAGTTTACTTACAGGACGCCCTGGGGCCAACGTCCTGACTTTC
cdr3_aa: CASSLLTGRPGANVLTF

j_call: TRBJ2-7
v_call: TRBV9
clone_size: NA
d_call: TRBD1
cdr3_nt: TGTGCCAGCAGCGTTGGATCTGGACAGGTTTCCTACGAGCAGTACTTC
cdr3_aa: CASSVGSGQVSYEQYF

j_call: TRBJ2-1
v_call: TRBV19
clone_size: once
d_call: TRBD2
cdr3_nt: TGTGCCAGTAGTTCCCAGCGGGGCTCCTACAATGAGCAGTTCTTC
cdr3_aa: CASSSQRGSYNEQFF

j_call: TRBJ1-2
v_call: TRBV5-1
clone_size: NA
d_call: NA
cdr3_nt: TGCGCCAGCAGCTTGGTAACACTAAACTATGGCTACACCTTC
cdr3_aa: CASSLVTLNYGYTF

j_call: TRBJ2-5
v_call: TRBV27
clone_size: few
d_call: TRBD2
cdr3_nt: TGTGCCAGCAGTCCCCGACTAGCGGGGAGCCTAAAAGAGACCCAGTACTTC
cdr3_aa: CASSPRLAGSLKETQYF

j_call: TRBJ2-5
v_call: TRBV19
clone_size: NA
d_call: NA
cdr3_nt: TGTGCCAGTAGCGGACCCCCTCCAGGGAAAGAGACCCAGTACTTC
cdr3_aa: CASSGPPPGKETQYF

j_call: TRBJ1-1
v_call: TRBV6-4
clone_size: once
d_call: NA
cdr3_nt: TGTGCCAGCGCCCCAGGGGCGAACACTGAAGCTTTCTTT
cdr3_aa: CASAPGANTEAFF